This T cell receptor beta chain was documented in a study of identical twins. Study results and limitations: It was out-of-frame TCR alpha sharing in monozygotic twins that models underestimated. Memory repertoires lacked the insertion deficit that abundant cord blood beta clonotypes showed. Twins showed weaker excess sharing in their beta out-of-frame sequences.

In its sample, this clonotype was seen a few times. What it binds is unknown. The CDR3 has 16 residues. Germline CDR1 reads MDHEN; CDR2 reads SYDVKM. With 3 bases removed from V and 1 base from J, the gap between germline ends came to 16 bases. TCRdb redid the calling of the 5' RACE reads with MiXCR, one entry per CDR3 protein. The sample holds a few hundred thousand distinct CDR3 sequences; roughly 9% are singletons and the top ten take 8% to 10%. Specimen: naive T cells sorted from blood. The receptor's source is a woman in her fifties or sixties in good health. The chain is built from TRBV28 and TRBJ2-7; the D is unclear. In nucleotides, the CDR3 is TGTGCCAGCAGTTTCCACTTAGAGACCCTTTCCTACGAGCAGTACTTC. Translated: CASSFHLETLSYEQYF.